These 20 T cell receptor beta chains came from one sample sequenced in a study of blood T cell repertoires in COVID-19. Libraries were prepared by immunoSEQ multiplex PCR; TCRdb keeps only in-frame clonotypes and omits some of them. The sample has around 170,000 clones, about 90% seen once. Sequencing was done on a sample of PBMCs or T cells enriched from blood (not recorded which). Receptors were obtained from a woman in her 50s who had recovered from COVID-19.

In DNA form, the CDR3 reads TGTGCCAGCAGCAAAGGGGAGGGGGGCTGGCGCACTGAAGCTTTCTTT. This sequence encodes CASSKGEGGWRTEAFF. The genes are TRBV21-1 and TRBJ1-1. TRBV21-1 is listed as a pseudogene. CDR3 length: 16 amino acids.

This clone was detected once. This chain links TRBV20-1 with TRBJ2-3; 10 bases are shared with TRBD2. This CDR3 contains 13 residues. In germline, CDR1 is DFQATT, CDR2 SNEGSKA (reference sequence). V dropped 3 bases and J dropped 5; count of bases not matched to a gene: 2. The CDR3 DNA is TGCAGTGCTAGTCTAGCGGGAGTAGATACGCAGTATTTT. This encodes CSASLAGVDTQYF.

This rearrangement joins TRBV28 to TRBJ2-1; 11 bases are a match to TRBD1. V gave up 4 bases and J gave up 9 bases; unmatched junction bases: 8. This CDR3 spans 15 amino acids. Germline CDR1 MDHEN, CDR2 SYDVKM. The CDR3, as DNA: TGTGCCAGCAGTTCCGGGGACAGGGGGTTTATTGAGCAGTTCTTC. It specifies CASSSGDRGFIEQFF.

The gene calls are TRBV19 and TRBJ2-7, with TRBD2 identical over 11 bases. The V gene end was trimmed by 4 bases and the J gene end by 3 bases; junction bases not matched to a gene: 14. The germline V gene encodes CDR1 LNHDA and CDR2 SQIVND (reference sequence). This CDR3 has 18 amino acids. CDR3 nucleotide sequence: TGTGCCAGTAGTAAGAGGCCCACTTTAGCGGGAGGGAACTACGAGCAGTACTTC. The encoded protein is CASSKRPTLAGGNYEQYF.

This clone has only one observation. V usage is TRBV6-2 or TRBV6-3 and J usage is TRBJ2-3, with 12 bases identical to TRBD2. The trim removed 4 bases at V and 0 bases at J, leaving 8 bases unmatched. Germline V lookup: CDR1 MNHEY, CDR2 SVGEGT. This CDR3 comprises 18 residues. The CDR3 is CASSSRRLAGVSTDTQYF. The CDR3 DNA reads TGTGCCAGCAGTTCCCGAAGACTAGCGGGGGTTAGCACAGATACGCAGTATTTT.

The genes are TRBV20-1 and TRBJ1-2; TRBD1 matches 8 bases. Germline loops: CDR1 DFQATT, CDR2 SNEGSKA (reference sequence). Trimming took 3 bases from V and 1 from J; bases not matched to a gene: 1. The CDR3 extends over 13 amino acids. Here the CDR3 DNA reads TGCAGTGCTAGTGGACAGGGTAACTATGGCTACACCTTC. Protein: CSASGQGNYGYTF.

The rearrangement joins TRBV9 to TRBJ2-2; tentatively, D is TRBD1 (6 bases). The V gene lost 4 bases and the J gene lost 1 base, with 11 bases spanning the gap. Germline CDR1 is SGDLS and CDR2 is YYNGEE. The CDR3 contains 15 residues. CDR3 nucleotides: TGTGCCAGCAGCACCCGACAGGAGAACACCGGGGAGCTGTTTTTT. It yields the protein CASSTRQENTGELFF.

The J gene is TRBJ2-7, the V gene TRBV11-3; possible D gene TRBD1, 6 bases. This CDR3 has 14 amino acids. V lost 5 bases and J lost 5, with 16 bases in between. The germline gives CDR1 SGHNT, CDR2 YENEEA. CDR3 DNA sequence: TGTGCCAGCAGCAAACAGGGCTTCGGCGACGAGCAGTACTTC. It translates to CASSKQGFGDEQYF.

The chain joins TRBV2 to TRBJ1-1; the match to TRBD1 covers 8 bases. In germline, CDR1 is SNHLY, CDR2 FYNNEI. Germline trimming cut 5 bases from V and 0 bases from J; bases unmatched to any gene: 2. The CDR3 totals 14 residues. CDR3 sequence (DNA): TGTGCCAGCAGTAGGACAGGGATGAACACTGAAGCTTTCTTT. It yields the protein CASSRTGMNTEAFF.

V gene TRBV28 combines with J gene TRBJ1-1; D not certain. Germline V gives CDR1 MDHEN, CDR2 SYDVKM. V dropped 6 bases and J dropped 6 bases, with 17 bases sitting between them. The CDR3 contains 14 residues. This CDR3 reads CASSRAGVGSEAFF. The CDR3 coding sequence is TGTGCCAGCAGCCGGGCCGGGGTGGGCTCTGAAGCTTTCTTT.

The table lists this clone with a count of one. The chain has TRBV6-6 and TRBJ1-2; 9 bases are a match to TRBD1. V lost 2 bases to trimming and J lost 4 bases; unmatched junction nucleotides: 5. The CDR3 consists of 15 residues. CDR1 MNHNY and CDR2 SVGAGI come from the germline V gene (reference sequence). The CDR3 reads CASSYRTGVGYGYTF. Written as DNA, the CDR3 is TGTGCCAGCAGTTACCGGACAGGGGTCGGCTATGGCTACACCTTC.

The gene calls are TRBV12-5 and TRBJ1-1; unclear D gene. This CDR3 has 13 residues. Looked up from germline, CDR1 is LGHNT and CDR2 is FRNRAP. Trimming left V 5 bases short and J 7 bases short, with 14 bases between. DNA for the CDR3: TGTGCTAGTGGTCCCGTCCCCCACTATGAAGCTTTCTTT. It encodes CASGPVPHYEAFF.

The rearrangement links TRBV7-8 to TRBJ2-7, with a possible D match to TRBD1 (6 bases). The CDR3 consists of 14 residues. V was trimmed by 1 base and J by 2 bases, leaving 9 bases between them. The germline V gene has CDR1 SGHVS and CDR2 FQNEAQ. As DNA, the CDR3 is TGTGCCAGCAGCTTAGACAGGGCTACCTACGAGCAGTACTTC. Its translation: CASSLDRATYEQYF.

The chain has TRBV3-1 (or the pseudogene TRBV3-2) and TRBJ2-1; no clear D gene. The V end lost 5 bases, the J end lost 0 bases, and 17 bases lay between the germline ends. There are 17 residues in the CDR3. Germline-derived CDR1 and CDR2 are LGHDT and YNNKEL (reference sequence). Here the CDR3 DNA reads TGTGCCAGCAGCACCCACCATGTAGCCACCTCCTACAATGAGCAGTTCTTC. It codes for CASSTHHVATSYNEQFF.

The rearrangement joins TRBV18 to TRBJ2-7; the D gene is possibly TRBD1 (5 bases). CDR1 KGHSH and CDR2 LQKENI come from the germline V gene. The ends were cut back, 2 bases at V and 0 bases at J, with 14 bases in the middle. The CDR3 length is 16 residues. The DNA for the CDR3 is TGTGCCAGCTCACCAGACAGACCGATGAGCTCCTACGAGCAGTACTTC. Translating gives CASSPDRPMSSYEQYF.

CDR3 loop: CASSQRPLAGVSTDTQYF. As DNA, the CDR3 is TGTGCCAGCAGCCAACGTCCATTAGCGGGCGTGAGCACAGATACGCAGTATTTT. The chain employs TRBV4-2 and TRBJ2-3; TRBD2 matches at 7 bases. Trimming took 2 bases from V and 0 from J; bases not matched to a gene: 11. The length of the CDR3 is 18 residues. Germline V gene data show CDR1 as LGHNA and CDR2 as YNFKEQ.

The chain links TRBV6-5 to TRBJ1-5, with D uncertain. The CDR3 is 14 amino acids. Trimming pared 6 bases from V and 0 bases from J, leaving 9 bases between. Germline CDR1 and CDR2: MNHEY and SVGAGI. In DNA, the CDR3 is TGTGCCAGCAGCCCAAATCATAGCAATCAGCCCCAGCATTTT. The encoded protein is CASSPNHSNQPQHF.

This chain joins TRBV11-2 and TRBJ2-1; D is perhaps TRBD2 (6 bases). This CDR3 region has 14 residues. V lost 5 bases and J 5 bases, leaving 13 bases between the germline ends. Germline V gene lookup returns CDR1 SGHAT and CDR2 FQNNGV. The CDR3 nucleotides are TGTGCCAGCAGCCTTAGCGGAACTAACAATGAGCAGTTCTTC. This sequence encodes CASSLSGTNNEQFF.

This chain uses TRBV3-1 (or the pseudogene TRBV3-2) with TRBJ1-2; possibly TRBD1 for D (6 bases). V gave up 1 base and J gave up 8 bases, with 14 bases separating them. The CDR3 runs to 14 residues. Per germline, CDR1 LGHDT and CDR2 YNNKEL (reference sequence). The CDR3 loop is CASSQVSRDNGYTF. The CDR3 coding sequence is TGTGCCAGCAGCCAAGTTAGTAGGGACAACGGCTACACCTTC.

The CDR3 nucleotides read TGTGCCAGCAGTTTAACTGGCAGGGGGCCGGGCGCTGAAGCTTTCTTT. Encoded protein: CASSLTGRGPGAEAFF. The J gene is TRBJ1-1, the V gene TRBV28, with 8 bases aligning to TRBD1. The junction had 11 bases not matched to a gene; V was cut back by 2 bases and J by 6 bases. Germline V lookup: CDR1 MDHEN, CDR2 SYDVKM. The CDR3 is made up of 16 amino acids.